This T cell receptor beta chain stems from a study of T-cell reconstitution after alpha-beta-depleted transplantation in children. This clonotype was recorded at least ten times. Molecular barcoding with unique molecular identifiers was used for the TCRbeta library. TCRdb re-derived calls from the PCR reads in MiXCR, one entry per CDR3 protein. The profile shows over 150,000 distinct CDR3 sequences, approximately 6.9% of them singletons. Germline CDR1 MNHEY, CDR2 SVGAGI. The ends were cut back, 0 bases at V and 1 base at J, with 13 bases in the middle. This CDR3 has 16 residues. Source: PBMCs, taken before TCRalphabeta/CD19-depleted stem cell transplant. The TCR sequence derives from a boy aged 2 to 9 with acute lymphoblastic leukemia, due to receive a stem cell transplant. This sequence joins TRBV6-5 and TRBJ2-7; D is perhaps TRBD1 or TRBD2 (5 bases each). This chain's CDR3 is CASSYSSGTESYEQYF. The CDR3 coding sequence is TGTGCCAGCAGTTACTCGTCCGGGACCGAATCCTACGAGCAGTACTTC.